The 13 T cell receptor beta chains given below trace back to one sample, sequenced in a study of blood T cell repertoires in COVID-19. The table came from immunoSEQ multiplex PCR; TCRdb's copy has only in-frame clones and leaves some out. The sample includes over 120,000 clones, almost 80% of them seen just once. Material for sequencing was PBMCs or T cells enriched from blood (not recorded which). These receptors were collected from a woman in her forties or fifties who had recovered from COVID-19.

V and J are TRBV19 and TRBJ1-2; 7 bases are a match to TRBD1. With V trimmed by 5 bases and J by 4 bases, 1 base remained unmatched. CDR3 length: 12 amino acids. Germline V gene sequence: CDR1 LNHDA, CDR2 SQIVND (reference sequence). CDR3 bases: TGTGCCAGTAGTGGACAGGCCTATGGCTACACCTTC. Translated: CASSGQAYGYTF.

V gene TRBV23-1 combines with J gene TRBJ1-6, with 7 bases matching TRBD1. TRBV23-1 is reported as an ORF; its role is uncertain. The CDR3 spans 14 residues. The trim removed 7 bases at V and 6 bases at J, leaving 6 bases unmatched. The CDR3 sequence is CASTLDRLNSPLHF. The CDR3 region has the DNA TGCGCCAGCACCTTGGACAGGCTTAATTCACCCCTCCACTTT.

In this sample, this clone turned up once. In nucleotides, the CDR3 is TGTGCCATCAGTGTGGGGGGGAGAGCTAACTATGGCTACACCTTC. Its protein product is CAISVGGRANYGYTF. The chain links TRBV10-3 to TRBJ1-2; D is perhaps TRBD1 (5 bases). Deletions cut 4 bases from V and 0 bases from J, with 12 bases between. This CDR3 spans 15 amino acids. Germline-derived CDR1 and CDR2 are ENHRY and SYGVKD.

The sample holds a few counts of this clone. The chain has TRBV7-9 and TRBJ2-3; D may be TRBD2 (6 bases). V dropped 3 bases and J dropped 2 bases, with 15 bases sitting between them. Germline CDR1 SEHNR, CDR2 FQNEAQ (reference sequence). The CDR3 has 16 amino acids. The CDR3 here is CASSLGLDQLTDTQYF. CDR3 bases: TGTGCCAGCAGCTTGGGACTCGACCAACTCACAGATACGCAGTATTTT. The variable domain in full, with the rest retrieved from reference TRBV7-9 and TRBJ2-3, is DTGVSQNPRHKITKRGQNVTFRCDPISEHNRLYWYRQTLGQGPEFLTYFQNEAQLEKSRLLSDRFSAERPKGSFSTLEIQRTEQGDSAMYLCASSLGLDQLTDTQYFGPGTRLTVL.

This chain connects TRBV2 to TRBJ2-1, with TRBD1 matching over 10 bases. J gave up 7 bases and V 6 bases, and 9 bases lay outside the gene matches. Looked up from germline, CDR1 is SNHLY and CDR2 is FYNNEI. The CDR3 loop spans 15 amino acids. The CDR3 is CASRLRDRGKNEQFF. CDR3 sequence (DNA): TGTGCCAGCAGACTCCGGGACAGGGGTAAGAATGAGCAGTTCTTC.

The chain couples TRBV29-1 to TRBJ2-4; D gene unclear. V lost 7 bases, J lost 2 bases, and 6 bases lay in between. The CDR3 consists of 11 residues. The germline CDR1 and CDR2 sequences are SQVTM and ANQGSEA. Written as DNA, the CDR3 is TGCAGCGCCGAGTCCAAAAACATTCAGTACTTC. Translation gives CSAESKNIQYF.

This chain links TRBV9 with TRBJ2-1; a possible D gene is TRBD2 (6 bases). Germline V lookup: CDR1 SGDLS, CDR2 YYNGEE. The CDR3 has 14 residues. Trimming cost V 0 bases and J 6 bases, with 10 bases left between them. CDR3 region: CASSVGPAGNEQFF. As DNA, the CDR3 is TGTGCCAGCAGCGTAGGTCCAGCGGGCAATGAGCAGTTCTTC.

This clone was counted between two and nine times. The rearrangement links TRBV6-5 to TRBJ2-7; weak D call: TRBD1 (5 bases). CDR3 size: 15 residues. Germline CDR1 and CDR2: MNHEY and SVGAGI. Between the trimmed V and J ends, which lost 6 bases and 0 bases, there was a span of 15 bases. CDR3 sequence: CASSRTTGPSYEQYF. DNA for the CDR3: TGTGCCAGCAGCCGAACCACAGGTCCCTCCTACGAGCAGTACTTC.

The V gene is TRBV9, the J gene TRBJ1-6; 9 bases agree with TRBD1. The CDR3 runs to 14 residues. Germline V lookup: CDR1 SGDLS, CDR2 YYNGEE. V was clipped by 6 bases and J by 8 bases; unmatched bases: 6. CDR3 region: CASTKRTGDSPLHF. The DNA of the CDR3 is TGTGCCAGCACCAAACGGACAGGGGATTCACCCCTCCACTTT.

This sequence joins TRBV5-1 and TRBJ1-1, with D possibly TRBD1 on 5 matching bases. V lost 1 base and J lost 3, with 13 bases in between. The CDR3 contains 15 residues. Per germline, CDR1 SGHRS and CDR2 YFSETQ. The CDR3 sequence is CASSLMSQGDTEAFF. CDR3 sequence (DNA): TGCGCCAGCAGCTTGATGTCGCAGGGCGACACTGAAGCTTTCTTT.

This rearrangement joins TRBV28 to TRBJ2-1, with 13 bases that match TRBD2. Germline V gene sequence: CDR1 MDHEN, CDR2 SYDVKM. V shed 3 bases, J shed 8 bases, and the junction held 19 bases outside the gene matches. The CDR3 is 20 residues long. CDR3 nucleotides: TGTGCCAGCAGTTTTCTAAGACTAGCGGGAGGTTCCCGAGGAGGGCATGAGCAGTTCTTC. Translation gives CASSFLRLAGGSRGGHEQFF.

The gene calls are TRBV7-8 and TRBJ1-4; the D gene is possibly TRBD1 (6 bases). V lost 5 bases, J lost 4 bases, and 14 bases lay in between. The CDR3 is 15 residues long. Per the germline V gene, CDR1 is SGHVS and CDR2 is FQNEAQ. This CDR3 reads CASSPITGSNEKLFF. The CDR3 DNA is TGTGCCAGCAGCCCAATCACAGGGAGTAATGAAAAACTGTTTTTT.

V is TRBV2 and J is TRBJ2-2; 7 bases agree with TRBD1. CDR1 and CDR2 from the germline V gene are SNHLY and FYNNEI. V trimming: 8 bases; J trimming: 3 bases; junction bases outside the gene matches: 9. The CDR3 covers 15 residues. The CDR3 sequence: CASCPRTGDTGELFF. The CDR3, as DNA: TGTGCCAGCTGTCCGAGGACAGGAGACACCGGGGAGCTGTTTTTT.